This T cell receptor (beta chain) is drawn from a study of shared clonotypes between healthy human individuals. Study-wide context: Those who served as donors were a couple of women and three men between the ages of 18 and 49. The study's findings and limits: With few donors, the genetic and exposure-history diversity represented was limited.

Germline V gene lookup returns CDR1 LGHNA and CDR2 YSLEER. V was trimmed by 0 bases and J by 9 bases, leaving 11 bases between them. The CDR3 extends over 13 amino acids. Deep-level running was used for the assay. Data came from immunoSEQ multiplex PCR; TCRdb stores just in-frame clones and leaves some out. The sample includes 1 million to 1.3 million clones, around three quarters of them seen just once. As to this clone: Its antigen is as yet unknown.

The J gene is TRBJ2-5, the V gene TRBV4-3; D gene uncertain. This sequence originates from a man aged 18 to 29 in good health. Some clones in this sample may be carry-over from other donors' samples. Sequencing input: memory CD4+ T cells from PBMCs. The subset is: CD45RA-negative fraction. CDR3 in amino acids: CASSQEPTQSQYF. CDR3 DNA sequence: TGCGCCAGCAGCCAAGAACCCACTCAGTCCCAGTACTTC.